This TCR beta chain was observed in a study of Ad26.COV2.S vaccination and SARS-CoV-2 variants. Study results and limitations: Possibly, TCR breadth and depth analyses underestimated total T cell responses.

Measured with immunoSEQ multiplex PCR; TCRdb has only the in-frame clones, and not every one. The table shows about 350,000 clones, with 88% occurring only once. Noted treatment: around 19 received Ad26.COV2.S at low or high dose, single or two shots; roughly 5 received placebo; per-sample allocation not given. Samples analyzed were those drawn on day 63 after the first vaccine or placebo injection. Vaccination employed an Ad26 vector expressing the Wuhan-strain SARS-CoV-2 spike. As concerns this clone: Its antigen is not known.

The clonotype was recovered from a person between 18 and 65 years old who received the Ad26.COV2.S COVID-19 vaccine or a placebo. This material consisted of peripheral blood, taken in a trial of Ad26.COV2.S vaccine versus placebo.

The CDR3 DNA follows: TGTGCCAGCAGCCCCCTCGCCGGGGAGCTGTTTTTT. Amino acid sequence: CASSPLAGELFF. The V and J genes are TRBV7-3 and TRBJ2-2; unclear D gene. Germline CDR1 is SGHTA and CDR2 is FQGTGA. The CDR3 length is 12 residues. Trimming shortened V by 5 bases and J by 6 bases, and 7 bases separated the two germline ends.